Sequencing of this TCR beta chain was carried out in a study of Ad26.COV2.S vaccination and SARS-CoV-2 variants. Across the whole study: Once or twice, 56 days apart, Ad26.COV2.S was delivered intramuscularly. Study-level results: Those who received vaccine or placebo ended up with similar non-spike TCR breadth.

Germline CDR1 and CDR2: LNHDA and SQIVND (reference sequence). V shed 0 bases and J shed 2 bases, with 0 bases lying between them. The CDR3 runs 12 residues. Treatment in this sample: around 19 received Ad26.COV2.S at low or high dose, single or two shots; 5 received placebo; per-sample allocation not given. Sampling happened 63 days after the first vaccine or placebo injection. In the vaccine, an Ad26 vector expressed the SARS-CoV-2 spike of the Wuhan strain. On this clone itself: The antigen remains unidentified.

Sequencing was performed with immunoSEQ multiplex PCR; in TCRdb, only in-frame clones are kept and a portion is missing. The sample yields around 340,000 clones, about 87% seen once. The rearrangement joins TRBV19 to TRBJ2-3, with D unclear. The sample here was peripheral blood, taken in a trial of Ad26.COV2.S vaccine versus placebo. The origin of this receptor is a person between 18 and 65 years old who received the Ad26.COV2.S COVID-19 vaccine or a placebo. The CDR3 DNA sequence: TGTGCCAGTAGTATAGACACAGATACGCAGTATTTT. It is translated as CASSIDTDTQYF.